The 21 T cell receptor beta chains below come from one sample, sequenced in a study of cytomegalovirus exposure and HLA in healthy donors. In the PCR, 60 Vbeta and 13 Jbeta primers were used. Sequencing was performed with immunoSEQ multiplex PCR; in TCRdb, only in-frame clones are kept and a portion is missing. The repertoire holds about 73,000 clones, 65% to 80% seen once, with around 11% in the top ten. Source material: PBMCs. These receptors all come from a man aged 65 to 79 in good health and CMV-seronegative.

This clone was detected only once. The V and J genes are TRBV30 and TRBJ1-2, with 7 bases that match TRBD1. After removal of 3 bases from V and 2 bases from J, the junction contained 6 bases not matched to a gene. CDR1 and CDR2 from the germline V gene are GTSNPN and SVGIG (reference sequence). The CDR3 runs to 14 residues. CDR3 protein: CAWRGGGGNYGYTF. The CDR3 coding sequence is TGTGCCTGGAGGGGTGGAGGGGGCAACTATGGCTACACCTTC.

This clone was seen just once. This rearrangement joins TRBV19 to TRBJ2-6, with D perhaps matching TRBD1 (6 bases). Germline CDR1 is LNHDA and CDR2 is SQIVND (reference sequence). Trimming removed 7 bases at V and 15 bases at J, with 16 bases between. The CDR3 is 12 amino acids. CDR3 bases: TGTGCCAGTACCACGGGACACTCCGACCTGACTTTC. This codes for CASTTGHSDLTF.

This clone was detected once. The chain has TRBV2 and TRBJ1-4; 7 nucleotides match TRBD1. In germline, CDR1 is SNHLY, CDR2 FYNNEI. V trimming: 7 bases; J trimming: 8 bases; junction bases outside the gene matches: 10. There are 14 residues in the CDR3. CDR3 DNA sequence: TGTGCCAGCACCCTGACAGGGATCGGCGAAAAACTGTTTTTT. Translating gives CASTLTGIGEKLFF.

The chain combines TRBV6-5 with TRBJ1-1, with D uncertain. The CDR3 is made up of 16 amino acids. V dropped 0 bases and J dropped 4 bases, with 15 bases sitting between them. From germline, CDR1 is MNHEY and CDR2 SVGAGI. The CDR3 DNA follows: TGTGCCAGCAGTTACTCTCATATCCGGCCGGGCACTGAAGCTTTCTTT. It yields the protein CASSYSHIRPGTEAFF.

CDR3 sequence: CASSLDSGSYEQYF. CDR3 coding DNA: TGTGCCAGCAGCTTGGACTCGGGTTCCTACGAGCAGTACTTC. This rearrangement joins TRBV5-5 to TRBJ2-7; D is unclear. CDR1 and CDR2 (germline): SGHKS, YYEKEE (reference sequence). The CDR3 runs to 14 residues. The V end lost 0 bases, the J end lost 1 base, and 8 bases lay between the germline ends.

CDR3 amino acids: CASSPTGGSMYEQYF. CDR3 DNA: TGTGCCAGCAGCCCGACAGGGGGCTCTATGTACGAGCAGTACTTC. This chain uses TRBV11-2 with TRBJ2-7, with 10 bases that match TRBD1. Germline V gives CDR1 SGHAT, CDR2 FQNNGV. V lost 5 bases, J lost 4 bases, and 8 bases stayed unmatched. The CDR3 has 15 residues. Variable domain in full (rest from reference TRBV11-2 and TRBJ2-7): EAGVAQSPRYKIIEKRQSVAFWCNPISGHATLYWYQQILGQGPKLLIQFQNNGVVDDSQLPKDRFSAERLKGVDSTLKIQPAKLEDSAVYLCASSPTGGSMYEQYFGPGTRLTVT.

The gene calls are TRBV18 and TRBJ1-1; D perhaps matches TRBD1 (5 bases). Trimming left V 3 bases short and J 1 base short, with 15 bases between. The CDR3 is made up of 16 amino acids. Germline CDR1 reads KGHSH; CDR2 reads LQKENI. This CDR3 is CASSPQQGRKNTEAFF. CDR3 coding DNA: TGTGCCAGCTCACCCCAGCAGGGCAGGAAGAACACTGAAGCTTTCTTT. The variable domain in full, with the rest retrieved from reference TRBV18 and TRBJ1-1, is NAGVMQNPRHLVRRRGQEARLRCSPMKGHSHVYWYRQLPEEGLKFMVYLQKENIIDESGMPKERFSAEFPKEGPSILRIQQVVRGDSAAYFCASSPQQGRKNTEAFFGQGTRLTVV.

The chain carries TRBV7-2 and TRBJ2-1; D not resolved. This CDR3 spans 12 amino acids. V was shortened by 2 bases and J by 6 bases, with 5 bases between the two germline ends. The germline V gene encodes CDR1 SGHTA and CDR2 FQGNSA. CDR3 nucleotides: TGTGCCAGCAGCTTAATGAGCAATGAGCAGTTCTTC. The encoded protein is CASSLMSNEQFF.

This clone has more than one count but fewer than ten. The rearrangement joins TRBV5-6 to TRBJ2-2; TRBD2 aligns across 7 bases. The germline CDR1 and CDR2 sequences are SGHDT and YYEEEE. The CDR3 contains 14 residues. V lost 0 bases, J lost 4 bases, and 0 bases stayed unmatched. The CDR3 DNA reads as TGTGCCAGCAGCTTGGCGGGGGGCACCGGGGAGCTGTTTTTT. This codes for CASSLAGGTGELFF.

The chain employs TRBV7-9 and TRBJ2-5; 10 bases agree with TRBD2. Losses at the gene ends were 5 bases for V and 5 bases for J; bases not matched to a gene: 11. CDR1 and CDR2 from the germline V gene are SEHNR and FQNEAQ (reference sequence). CDR3 size: 16 residues. This chain's CDR3 is CASSPPLAGSGETQYF. In DNA form, the CDR3 reads TGTGCCAGCAGCCCTCCACTAGCGGGGTCGGGGGAGACCCAGTACTTC.

V and J are TRBV7-9 and TRBJ2-7, with TRBD1 matching 9 bases. Germline V gives CDR1 SEHNR, CDR2 FQNEAQ (reference sequence). Trimming at V came to 4 bases and at J to 2 bases, leaving 3 bases not matched to a gene. The CDR3 totals 14 residues. The CDR3 loop reads CASSWGQGPYEQYF. Written as DNA, the CDR3 is TGTGCCAGCAGCTGGGGACAGGGACCCTACGAGCAGTACTTC.

J is TRBJ1-1 and V is TRBV7-9, with 7 bases fitting TRBD1. Germline-derived CDR1 and CDR2 are SEHNR and FQNEAQ (reference sequence). Unmatched junction bases numbered 7, after V lost 1 base and J lost 8 bases. The CDR3 is 14 residues long. CDR3 sequence: CASSLGGGGGEAFF. CDR3 coding DNA: TGTGCCAGCAGCTTAGGAGGGGGCGGAGGGGAAGCTTTCTTT.

This clone appeared a few times. The CDR3 here is CASSQGGGRGYGYTF. CDR3 DNA: TGCGCCAGCAGCCAAGGAGGGGGCCGGGGCTATGGCTACACCTTC. J is TRBJ1-2 and V is TRBV4-3; 7 bases fit TRBD1. The CDR3 is 15 amino acids. Per germline, CDR1 LGHNA and CDR2 YSLEER. Germline trimming cut 1 base from V and 4 bases from J; bases unmatched to any gene: 6.

This clone came up a few times. V gene TRBV2 combines with J gene TRBJ2-2, with a possible D match to TRBD2 (5 bases). In germline, CDR1 is SNHLY, CDR2 FYNNEI. This CDR3 is built from 17 residues. The V end lost 0 bases, the J end lost 4 bases, and 15 bases lay between the germline ends. DNA for the CDR3: TGTGCCAGCAGTGAAGCTAGCGTCCTGTCGCGCACCGGGGAGCTGTTTTTT. Encoded protein: CASSEASVLSRTGELFF.

The CDR3 sequence: CASSEQGRNQPQHF. As DNA, the CDR3 is TGTGCCAGCAGCGAACAGGGCCGAAATCAGCCCCAGCATTTT. The chain combines TRBV6-5 with TRBJ1-5; D may be TRBD1 (6 bases). Germline V gene sequence: CDR1 MNHEY, CDR2 SVGAGI. V was pared by 6 bases and J by 4 bases, with 13 bases between. The CDR3 length is 14 residues.

This clone has more than one count but fewer than ten. The chain has TRBV10-3 and TRBJ1-1, with a possible D match to TRBD1 (5 bases). This CDR3 has 14 residues. Germline V gene data show CDR1 as ENHRY and CDR2 as SYGVKD. Trimming left V 6 bases short and J 2 bases short, with 13 bases between. The CDR3 nucleotides are TGTGCCATCAGCCCCTTGGACACAAACACTGAAGCTTTCTTT. Amino acids: CAISPLDTNTEAFF.

The genes are TRBV5-1 and TRBJ2-1, with a possible D match to TRBD2 (6 bases). CDR1 SGHRS and CDR2 YFSETQ come from the germline V gene. This CDR3 spans 14 amino acids. Between the trimmed V and J ends, which lost 0 bases and 7 bases, there was a span of 11 bases. The CDR3: CASSLGSSVNEQFF. In DNA, the CDR3 is TGCGCCAGCAGCTTGGGCTCTAGCGTGAATGAGCAGTTCTTC.

The genes are TRBV7-2 and TRBJ1-1; no clear D gene. V lost 5 bases and J 8 bases, leaving 18 bases between the germline ends. CDR1 SGHTA and CDR2 FQGNSA come from the germline V gene. There are 14 residues in the CDR3. The CDR3 reads CASSLPPSGSEAFF. For the CDR3, the DNA is TGTGCCAGCAGCCTACCCCCCTCGGGTTCCGAAGCTTTCTTT.

The rearrangement joins TRBV14 to TRBJ1-4; D remains unclear. This CDR3 is built from 12 residues. V shed 2 bases and J shed 8 bases, with 6 bases lying between them. Germline loops: CDR1 SGHDN, CDR2 FVKESK. For the CDR3, the DNA is TGTGCCAGCAGCCAACTGAGGGAAAAACTGTTTTTT. Residues: CASSQLREKLFF.

The J gene is TRBJ1-4, the V gene TRBV7-9; TRBD1 agrees at 8 bases. V shed 4 bases, J shed 3 bases, and the junction held 1 base outside the gene matches. CDR3 length equals 14 residues. Germline V lookup: CDR1 SEHNR, CDR2 FQNEAQ (reference sequence). The CDR3 loop is CASSSQGANEKLFF. The CDR3 bases are TGTGCCAGCAGCTCACAGGGGGCTAATGAAAAACTGTTTTTT.

CDR3 sequence (DNA): TGTGCCAGTAGTACCCCGGTTGGTAGCAATCAGCCCCAGCATTTT. Translated, it gives CASSTPVGSNQPQHF. The chain couples TRBV19 to TRBJ1-5; D remains unclear. CDR3 length equals 15 residues. CDR1 is LNHDA and CDR2 is SQIVND in the germline V gene (reference sequence). V shed 4 bases and J shed 0 bases, with 10 bases lying between them.